A single sample is the source of the 22 T cell receptor beta chains below, sequenced in a study of blood T cell repertoires in COVID-19. Some clones are missing from TCRdb's copy, which holds only in-frame ones; the method was immunoSEQ multiplex PCR. This table holds fewer than 500,000 clones, around 86% found once. Sequencing was carried out using peripheral blood. The receptors here all came from a woman in her 30s with active or convalescent COVID-19.

This sequence joins TRBV6-4 and TRBJ1-2, with 11 bases fitting TRBD1. CDR1 is MRHNA, CDR2 SNTAGT, per germline. The CDR3 loop spans 13 amino acids. The J segment lost 2 bases and the V segment lost 11 bases, leaving 4 bases of the junction unmatched. CDR3 bases: TGTGCCCTCAGGGACAGGGGGAACTATGGCTACACCTTC. Its protein is CALRDRGNYGYTF.

The chain is built from TRBV6-5 and TRBJ1-1, with 10 bases lining up with TRBD1. This CDR3 is 15 amino acids long. From germline, CDR1 is MNHEY and CDR2 SVGAGI. V lost 6 bases and J lost 6; bases outside the gene matches: 10. CDR3 amino acids: CASSRNRDRGAEAFF. The CDR3 DNA reads TGTGCCAGCAGCCGAAACCGGGACAGGGGCGCTGAAGCTTTCTTT.

J is TRBJ1-3 and V is TRBV6-5; D gene unclear. The V and J ends lost 4 bases and 7 bases respectively, with 8 bases between them. The V gene's germline CDR1 is MNHEY and CDR2 SVGAGI. CDR3 length: 12 amino acids. The CDR3 DNA sequence: TGTGCCAGCAGTTCGACATGGAACACCATATATTTT. Its protein is CASSSTWNTIYF.

The CDR3 DNA reads TGTGCCAGCCAACTAGCGGGAGGGCCAGATACGCAGTATTTT. Translation gives CASQLAGGPDTQYF. The V and J genes are TRBV11-2 and TRBJ2-3; 13 bases are shared with TRBD2. V dropped 8 bases and J dropped 4; count of bases not matched to a gene: 3. Germline CDR1 SGHAT, CDR2 FQNNGV. The CDR3 sequence is 14 residues long.

The rearrangement uses TRBV6-2 or TRBV6-3 and TRBJ2-2; TRBD2 matches 11 bases. V lost 4 bases to trimming and J lost 1 base; unmatched junction nucleotides: 2. Germline V gene data show CDR1 as MNHEY and CDR2 as SVGEGT. CDR3 length: 16 residues. This chain's CDR3 is CASSSSGGQNTGELFF. In DNA, the CDR3 is TGTGCCAGCAGTTCTAGCGGGGGGCAGAACACCGGGGAGCTGTTTTTT.

This chain joins TRBV12-3 or TRBV12-4 and TRBJ1-1; TRBD1 might be the D (6 bases). V lost 6 bases and J lost 8, with 13 bases in between. CDR3 length: 12 amino acids. CDR3 coding DNA: TGTGCCAGCAGGGCGCCCGGGACAGAAGCTTTCTTT. Its translation is CASRAPGTEAFF.

V is TRBV29-1 and J is TRBJ1-1; D remains ambiguous. The CDR3 has 12 residues. CDR1 is SQVTM and CDR2 is ANQGSEA in the germline V gene. Trimming left V 6 bases short and J 4 bases short, with 12 bases between. CDR3 amino acids: CSVLPAGTEAFF. CDR3 coding DNA: TGCAGCGTCTTACCTGCGGGCACTGAAGCTTTCTTT.

The chain has TRBV12-3 or TRBV12-4 and TRBJ1-3, with no clear D. Between the trimmed V and J ends, which lost 4 bases and 5 bases, there was a span of 6 bases. The CDR3 spans 12 residues. As DNA, the CDR3 is TGTGCCAGCAGTTCATCTAGAAACACCATATATTTT. This translates into CASSSSRNTIYF.

The chain carries TRBV5-1 and TRBJ1-2; TRBD1 aligns across 12 bases. J lost 8 bases, V lost 1 base, and 12 bases had no gene match. There are 17 residues in the CDR3. From germline, CDR1 is SGHRS and CDR2 YFSETQ. Written as DNA, the CDR3 is TGCGCCAGCAGCTTGCCTAGTTCGGGACAGGGGGCGGAAGGCTACACCTTC. This codes for CASSLPSSGQGAEGYTF.

This rearrangement joins TRBV30 to TRBJ2-5; a weak D match, TRBD1 (6 bases). Germline V gene sequence: CDR1 GTSNPN, CDR2 SVGIG (reference sequence). The V gene lost 3 bases and the J gene lost 0 bases, with 14 bases spanning the gap. This CDR3 contains 15 residues. CDR3 sequence: CAWSINRDYQETQYF. The CDR3 DNA reads as TGTGCCTGGAGCATAAACAGGGATTACCAAGAGACCCAGTACTTC.

This chain joins TRBV7-9 and TRBJ2-7; D is possibly TRBD1 (5 bases). Trimming cost V 2 bases and J 2 bases, with 16 bases left between them. The CDR3 has 16 residues. The germline gives CDR1 SEHNR, CDR2 FQNEAQ (reference sequence). The CDR3 DNA reads TGTGCCAGCAGCTTAATGCAGGGCCTCGTTACCTACGAGCAGTACTTC. This codes for CASSLMQGLVTYEQYF.

The V and J genes are TRBV5-1 and TRBJ2-7; 7 nucleotides align to TRBD1. Trimming cost V 3 bases and J 2 bases; bases outside gene matches: 2. In germline, CDR1 is SGHRS, CDR2 YFSETQ. This CDR3 has 13 residues. The CDR3 DNA reads as TGCGCCAGCAGCTATGGGACAGCCTACGAGCAGTACTTC. Residues: CASSYGTAYEQYF.

The rearrangement uses TRBV27 and TRBJ2-7, with 10 bases aligning to TRBD1. The trim removed 5 bases at V and 3 bases at J, leaving 4 bases unmatched. The CDR3 is 14 residues long. Germline V gene data show CDR1 as MNHEY and CDR2 as SMNVEV (reference sequence). The CDR3 sequence: CASSKDRGGYEQYF. CDR3 nucleotide sequence: TGTGCCAGCAGTAAGGACAGGGGGGGCTACGAGCAGTACTTC.

The chain couples TRBV9 to TRBJ2-6, with 8 bases fitting TRBD1. The CDR3 is 17 amino acids. Trimming at V came to 7 bases and at J to 0 bases, leaving 9 bases not matched to a gene. CDR1 is SGDLS, CDR2 YYNGEE, per germline. The CDR3 here is CASGGTGGISGANVLTF. The CDR3 DNA reads as TGTGCCAGCGGAGGGACAGGTGGTATCTCTGGGGCCAACGTCCTGACTTTC.

The chain has TRBV5-1 and TRBJ1-6, with 7 bases that match TRBD1. CDR1 and CDR2 from the germline V gene are SGHRS and YFSETQ. This CDR3 has 14 residues. With 7 bases clipped from V and 4 bases from J, the junction kept 5 bases outside the gene matches. The CDR3 protein is CASSPGQYNSPLHF. The CDR3 DNA reads TGCGCCAGCTCTCCGGGACAGTATAATTCACCCCTCCACTTT.

V usage is TRBV3-1 (or the pseudogene TRBV3-2) and J usage is TRBJ1-1; D unresolved. Germline V gene sequence: CDR1 LGHDT, CDR2 YNNKEL (reference sequence). CDR3 length equals 16 residues. Trimming left V 0 bases short and J 1 base short, with 12 bases between. The CDR3 DNA is TGTGCCAGCAGCCAAGAGGTTTGGCGGGCGAACACTGAAGCTTTCTTT. Amino acid sequence: CASSQEVWRANTEAFF.

The chain joins TRBV12-5 to TRBJ1-2; 9 bases are shared with TRBD1. V gave up 2 bases and J gave up 4 bases; unmatched junction bases: 11. The CDR3 length is 17 residues. CDR1 is LGHNT, CDR2 FRNRAP, per germline. CDR3 DNA sequence: TGTGCTAGTGGTTTGCTCGTATCCGGGACAGGGTTCTATGGCTACACCTTC. It encodes CASGLLVSGTGFYGYTF.

The chain combines TRBV4-2 with TRBJ2-1; 15 positions agree with TRBD2. The length of the CDR3 is 14 residues. V lost 0 bases to trimming and J lost 16 bases; unmatched junction nucleotides: 4. Germline V gives CDR1 LGHNA, CDR2 YNFKEQ. The CDR3 region has the DNA TGTGCCAGCAGCCAAGAAAGGACTAGCGGGGGGGCCTTCTTC. Protein product: CASSQERTSGGAFF.

In its sample, this clone was seen once. The chain links TRBV3-1 (or the pseudogene TRBV3-2) to TRBJ2-2; 13 bases line up with TRBD2. V lost 4 bases and J lost 4; bases outside the gene matches: 6. The CDR3 runs to 17 residues. Germline V CDR1 and CDR2: LGHDT, YNNKEL (reference sequence). This CDR3 reads CASSPGLAGSGTGELFF. CDR3 nucleotides: TGTGCCAGCAGCCCGGGACTAGCGGGGAGTGGCACCGGGGAGCTGTTTTTT.

The rearrangement links TRBV6-6 to TRBJ2-1; 10 bases agree with TRBD2. V gave up 6 bases and J gave up 5 bases; unmatched junction bases: 7. The V gene's germline CDR1 is MNHNY and CDR2 SVGAGI (reference sequence). CDR3 size: 15 residues. CDR3 protein: CASSRKGLADNEQFF. CDR3 DNA sequence: TGTGCCAGCAGCCGAAAAGGACTAGCGGACAATGAGCAGTTCTTC.

The J gene is TRBJ1-2, the V gene TRBV6-1; D gene unclear. The germline V and J ends were trimmed by 2 bases and 4 bases, with 14 bases remaining between them. Per germline, CDR1 MNHNS and CDR2 SASEGT. This CDR3 is 15 amino acids long. The CDR3 region has the DNA TGTGCCAGCAGTGAACCCCGTGCAGTTACCTATGGCTACACCTTC. Translation gives CASSEPRAVTYGYTF.

This clone has only a few counts. The V gene is TRBV29-1, the J gene TRBJ1-1; D call uncertain. Germline V CDR1 and CDR2: SQVTM, ANQGSEA. The CDR3 runs to 12 residues. Between the trimmed V and J ends, which lost 1 base and 2 bases, there was a span of 5 bases. For the CDR3, the DNA is TGCAGCGTTGAAGCCGTAAACACTGAAGCTTTCTTT. It specifies CSVEAVNTEAFF.